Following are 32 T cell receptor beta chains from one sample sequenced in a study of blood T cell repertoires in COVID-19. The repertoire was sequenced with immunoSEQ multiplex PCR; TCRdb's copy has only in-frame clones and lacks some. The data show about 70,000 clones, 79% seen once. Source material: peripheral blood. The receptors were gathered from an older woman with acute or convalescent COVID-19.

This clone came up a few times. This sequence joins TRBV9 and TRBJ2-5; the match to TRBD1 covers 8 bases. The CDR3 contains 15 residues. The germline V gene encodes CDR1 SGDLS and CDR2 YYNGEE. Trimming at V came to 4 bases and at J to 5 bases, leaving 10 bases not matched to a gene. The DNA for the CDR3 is TGTGCCAGCAGCCCCCAGACAGGGGCTGGGGAGACCCAGTACTTC. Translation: CASSPQTGAGETQYF. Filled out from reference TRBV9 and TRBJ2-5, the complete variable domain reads DSGVTQTPKHLITATGQRVTLRCSPRSGDLSVYWYQQSLDQGLQFLIQYYNGEERAKGNILERFSAQQFPDLHSELNLSSLELGDSALYFCASSPQTGAGETQYFGPGTRLLVL.

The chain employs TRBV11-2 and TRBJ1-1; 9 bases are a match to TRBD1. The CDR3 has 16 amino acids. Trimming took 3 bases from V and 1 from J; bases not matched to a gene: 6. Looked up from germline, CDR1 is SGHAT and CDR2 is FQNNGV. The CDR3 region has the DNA TGTGCCAGCAGCTTTAGTACAGGGGGCAAGAACACTGAAGCTTTCTTT. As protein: CASSFSTGGKNTEAFF.

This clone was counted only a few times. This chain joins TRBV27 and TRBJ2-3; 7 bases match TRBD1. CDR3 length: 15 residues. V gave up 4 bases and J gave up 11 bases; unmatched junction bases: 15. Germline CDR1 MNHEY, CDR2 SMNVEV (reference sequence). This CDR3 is CASSYSPTTGSLQYF. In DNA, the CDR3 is TGTGCCAGCAGTTATTCCCCCACGACAGGGTCACTGCAGTATTTT.

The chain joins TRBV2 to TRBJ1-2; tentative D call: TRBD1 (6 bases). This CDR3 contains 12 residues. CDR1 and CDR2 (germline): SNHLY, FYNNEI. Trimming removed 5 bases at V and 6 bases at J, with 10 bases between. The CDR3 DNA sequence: TGTGCCAGCAGTTCACAGGGAAATGGCTACACCTTC. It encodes CASSSQGNGYTF. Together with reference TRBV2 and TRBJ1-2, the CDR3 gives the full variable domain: EPEVTQTPSHQVTQMGQEVILRCVPISNHLYFYWYRQILGQKVEFLVSFYNNEISEKSEIFDDQFSVERPDGSNFTLKIRSTKLEDSAMYFCASSSQGNGYTFGSGTRLTVV.

The CDR3 loop is CASSISGSESYEQYF. In DNA form, the CDR3 reads TGTGCCAGTAGTATATCAGGGTCGGAGAGCTACGAGCAGTACTTC. The V gene is TRBV19, the J gene TRBJ2-7; possibly TRBD1 for D (5 bases). V lost 2 bases and J lost 3, with 14 bases in between. This CDR3 is built from 15 residues. The germline V gene encodes CDR1 LNHDA and CDR2 SQIVND (reference sequence).

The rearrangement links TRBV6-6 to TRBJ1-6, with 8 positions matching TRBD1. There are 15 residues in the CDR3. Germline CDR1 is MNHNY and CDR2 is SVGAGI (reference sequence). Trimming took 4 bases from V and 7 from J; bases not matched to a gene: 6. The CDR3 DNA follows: TGTGCCAGCAGTTTCGACAGGGGATCGAATTCACCCCTCCACTTT. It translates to CASSFDRGSNSPLHF.

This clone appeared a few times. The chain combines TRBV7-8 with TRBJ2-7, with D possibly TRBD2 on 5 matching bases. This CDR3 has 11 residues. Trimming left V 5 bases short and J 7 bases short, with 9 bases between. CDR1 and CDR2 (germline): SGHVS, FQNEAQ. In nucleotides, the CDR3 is TGTGCCAGCAGCAACTCGGGGGAGCAGTACTTC. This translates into CASSNSGEQYF.

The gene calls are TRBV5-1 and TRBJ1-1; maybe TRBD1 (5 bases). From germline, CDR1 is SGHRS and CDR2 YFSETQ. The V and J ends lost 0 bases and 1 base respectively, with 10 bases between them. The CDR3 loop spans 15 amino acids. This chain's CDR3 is CASSLDRPENTEAFF. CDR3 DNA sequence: TGCGCCAGCAGCTTGGACAGGCCCGAGAACACTGAAGCTTTCTTT.

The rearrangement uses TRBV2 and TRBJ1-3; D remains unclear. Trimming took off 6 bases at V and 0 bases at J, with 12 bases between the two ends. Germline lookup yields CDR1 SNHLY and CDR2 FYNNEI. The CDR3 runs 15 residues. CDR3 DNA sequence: TGTGCCAGCAGAGCCGAGATCGGCTCTGGAAACACCATATATTTT. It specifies CASRAEIGSGNTIYF.

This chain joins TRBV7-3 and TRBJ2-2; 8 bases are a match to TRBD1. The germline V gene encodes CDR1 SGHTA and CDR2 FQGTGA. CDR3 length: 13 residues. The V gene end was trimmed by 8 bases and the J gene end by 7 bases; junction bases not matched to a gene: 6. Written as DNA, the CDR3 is TGTGCCAGCGGACAGGGTGTTATCGGGGAGCTGTTTTTT. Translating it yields CASGQGVIGELFF.

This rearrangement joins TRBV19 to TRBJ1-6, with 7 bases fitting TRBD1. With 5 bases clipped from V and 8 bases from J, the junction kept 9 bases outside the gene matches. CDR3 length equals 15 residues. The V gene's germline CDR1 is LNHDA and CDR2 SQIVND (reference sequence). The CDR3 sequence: CASSLQGDWYSPLHF. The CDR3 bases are TGTGCCAGTAGTCTCCAGGGGGACTGGTATTCACCCCTCCACTTT.

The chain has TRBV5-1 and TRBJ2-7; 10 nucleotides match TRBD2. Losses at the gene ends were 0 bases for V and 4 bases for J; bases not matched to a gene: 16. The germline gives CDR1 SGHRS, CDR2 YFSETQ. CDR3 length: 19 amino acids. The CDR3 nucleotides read TGCGCCAGCAGCTTGGGTAGCGGGGGGCCGTCCCGGCGTAGGTACGAGCAGTACTTC. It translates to CASSLGSGGPSRRRYEQYF.

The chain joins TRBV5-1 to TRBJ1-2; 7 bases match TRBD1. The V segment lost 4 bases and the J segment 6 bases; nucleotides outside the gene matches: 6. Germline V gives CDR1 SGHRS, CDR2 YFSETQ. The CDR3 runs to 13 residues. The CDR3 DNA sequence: TGCGCCAGCAGCCCGCAGGGGGATCATGGCTACACCTTC. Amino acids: CASSPQGDHGYTF.

The CDR3 protein is CASSPGQGDGYTF. The CDR3 region has the DNA TGTGCCAGCAGCCCTGGACAGGGGGATGGCTACACCTTC. This chain connects TRBV7-9 to TRBJ1-2; 10 nucleotides line up with TRBD1. V was pared by 5 bases and J by 6 bases, with 3 bases of the junction left unmatched. This CDR3 spans 13 amino acids. The germline V gene has CDR1 SEHNR and CDR2 FQNEAQ (reference sequence).

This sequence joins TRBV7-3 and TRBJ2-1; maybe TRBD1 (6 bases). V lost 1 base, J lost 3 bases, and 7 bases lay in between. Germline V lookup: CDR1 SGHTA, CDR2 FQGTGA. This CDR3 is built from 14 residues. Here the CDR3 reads CASSLKDSYNEQFF. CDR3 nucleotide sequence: TGTGCCAGCAGCTTAAAGGACAGCTACAATGAGCAGTTCTTC.

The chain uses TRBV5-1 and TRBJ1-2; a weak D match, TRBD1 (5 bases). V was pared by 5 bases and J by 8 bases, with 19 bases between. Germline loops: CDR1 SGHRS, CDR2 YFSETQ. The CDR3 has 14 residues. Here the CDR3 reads CASRPGGGLVGYTF. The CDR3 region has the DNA TGCGCCAGCAGACCCGGGGGAGGCTTAGTAGGCTACACCTTC. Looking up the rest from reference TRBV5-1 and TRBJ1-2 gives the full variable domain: KAGVTQTPRYLIKTRGQQVTLSCSPISGHRSVSWYQQTPGQGLQFLFEYFSETQRNKGNFPGRFSGRQFSNSRSEMNVSTLELGDSALYLCASRPGGGLVGYTFGSGTRLTVV.

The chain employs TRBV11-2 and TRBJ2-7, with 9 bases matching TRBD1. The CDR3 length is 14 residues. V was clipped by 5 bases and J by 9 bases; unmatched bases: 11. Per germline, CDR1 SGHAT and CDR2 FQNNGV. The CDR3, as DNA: TGTGCCAGCAGCGCCCGGGACAGGGCGCAAGGGCAGTACTTC. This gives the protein CASSARDRAQGQYF.

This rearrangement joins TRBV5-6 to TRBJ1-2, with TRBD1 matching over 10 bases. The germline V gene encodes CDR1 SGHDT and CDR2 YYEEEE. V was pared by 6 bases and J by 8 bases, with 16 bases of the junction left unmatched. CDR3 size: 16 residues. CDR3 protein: CASTFSGTGVSYGYTF. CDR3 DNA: TGTGCCAGCACCTTCTCCGGGACAGGGGTTAGTTACGGCTACACCTTC.

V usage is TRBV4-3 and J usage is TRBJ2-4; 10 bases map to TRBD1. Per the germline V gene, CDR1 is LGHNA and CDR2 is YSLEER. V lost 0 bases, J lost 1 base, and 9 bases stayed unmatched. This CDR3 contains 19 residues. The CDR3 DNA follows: TGCGCCAGCAGCCAAGATCGGACAGGGGGGGGCAGGGCCAAAAACATTCAGTACTTC. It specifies CASSQDRTGGGRAKNIQYF.

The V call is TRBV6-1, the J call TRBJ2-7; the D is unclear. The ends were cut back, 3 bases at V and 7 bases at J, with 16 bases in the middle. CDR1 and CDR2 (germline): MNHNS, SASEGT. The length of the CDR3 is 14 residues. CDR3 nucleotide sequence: TGTGCCAGCAGTGAGACCCGCACACAGAGTGAGCAGTACTTC. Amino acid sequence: CASSETRTQSEQYF.

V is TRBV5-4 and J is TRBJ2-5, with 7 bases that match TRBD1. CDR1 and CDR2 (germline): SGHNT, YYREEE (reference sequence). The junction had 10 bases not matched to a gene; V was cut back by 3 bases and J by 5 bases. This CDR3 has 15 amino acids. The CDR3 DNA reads TGTGCCAGCAGCTCCGGGACAGCGGCTGGGGAGACCCAGTACTTC. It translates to CASSSGTAAGETQYF.

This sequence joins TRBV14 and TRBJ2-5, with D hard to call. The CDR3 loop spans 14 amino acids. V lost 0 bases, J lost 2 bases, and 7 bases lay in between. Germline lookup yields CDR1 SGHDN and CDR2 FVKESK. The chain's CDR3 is CASSQDWQQETQYF. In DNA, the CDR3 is TGTGCCAGCAGCCAAGATTGGCAGCAAGAGACCCAGTACTTC.

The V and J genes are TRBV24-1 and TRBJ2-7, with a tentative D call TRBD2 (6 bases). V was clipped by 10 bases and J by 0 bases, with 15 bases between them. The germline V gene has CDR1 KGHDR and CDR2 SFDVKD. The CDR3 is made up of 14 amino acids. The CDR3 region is CATSRGRSSYEQYF. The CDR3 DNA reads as TGTGCCACTTCCCGGGGGAGGAGCTCCTACGAGCAGTACTTC.

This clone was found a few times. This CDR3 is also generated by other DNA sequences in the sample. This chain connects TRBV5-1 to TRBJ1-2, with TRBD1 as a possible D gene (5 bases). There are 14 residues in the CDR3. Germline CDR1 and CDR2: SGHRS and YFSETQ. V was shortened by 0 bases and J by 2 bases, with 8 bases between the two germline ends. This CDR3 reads CASSLGQGNYGYTF. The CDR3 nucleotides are TGCGCCAGCAGCTTGGGTCAGGGAAACTATGGCTACACCTTC.

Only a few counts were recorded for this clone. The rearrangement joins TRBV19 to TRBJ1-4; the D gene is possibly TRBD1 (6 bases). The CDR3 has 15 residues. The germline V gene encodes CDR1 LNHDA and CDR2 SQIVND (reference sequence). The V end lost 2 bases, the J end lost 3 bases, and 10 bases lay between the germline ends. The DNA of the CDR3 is TGTGCCAGTAGTATATCGGACAGACCTAATGAAAAACTGTTTTTT. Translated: CASSISDRPNEKLFF.

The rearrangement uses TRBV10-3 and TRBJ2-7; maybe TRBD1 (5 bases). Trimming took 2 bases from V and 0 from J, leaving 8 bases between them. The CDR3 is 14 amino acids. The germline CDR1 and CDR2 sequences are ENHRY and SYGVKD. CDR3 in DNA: TGTGCCATCAGTGAGGCCAGGGACTCCTACGAGCAGTACTTC. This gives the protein CAISEARDSYEQYF.

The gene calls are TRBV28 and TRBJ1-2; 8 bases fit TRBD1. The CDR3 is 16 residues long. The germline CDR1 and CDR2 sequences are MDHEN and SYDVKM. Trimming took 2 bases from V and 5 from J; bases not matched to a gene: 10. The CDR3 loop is CASSLLETGALYGYTF. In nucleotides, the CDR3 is TGTGCCAGCAGTTTACTAGAGACAGGGGCTTTATATGGCTACACCTTC.

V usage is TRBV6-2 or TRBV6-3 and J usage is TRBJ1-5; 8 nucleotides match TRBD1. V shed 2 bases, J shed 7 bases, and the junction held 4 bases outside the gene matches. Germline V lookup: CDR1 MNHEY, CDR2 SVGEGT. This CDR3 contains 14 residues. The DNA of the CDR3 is TGTGCCAGCAGTTACCTGGACAGGGAGCAGCCCCAGCATTTT. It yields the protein CASSYLDREQPQHF.

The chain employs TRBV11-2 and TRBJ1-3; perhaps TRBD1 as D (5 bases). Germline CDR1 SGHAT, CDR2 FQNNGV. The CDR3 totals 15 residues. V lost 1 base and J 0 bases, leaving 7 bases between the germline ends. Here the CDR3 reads CASSLGGVSGNTIYF. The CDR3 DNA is TGTGCCAGCAGCTTAGGGGGCGTCTCTGGAAACACCATATATTTT.

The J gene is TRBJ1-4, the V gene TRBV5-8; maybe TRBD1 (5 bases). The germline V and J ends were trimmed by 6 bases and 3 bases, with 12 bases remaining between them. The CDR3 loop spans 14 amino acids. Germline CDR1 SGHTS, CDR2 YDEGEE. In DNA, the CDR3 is TGTGCCAGCACCTCGGGGGTTGCTAATGAAAAACTGTTTTTT. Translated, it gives CASTSGVANEKLFF.

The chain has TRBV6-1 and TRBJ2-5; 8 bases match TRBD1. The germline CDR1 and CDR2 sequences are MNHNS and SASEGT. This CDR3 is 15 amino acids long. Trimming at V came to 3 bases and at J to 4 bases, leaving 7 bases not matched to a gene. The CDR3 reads CASSELTGGRETQYF. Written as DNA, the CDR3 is TGTGCCAGCAGTGAGCTAACAGGGGGTCGAGAGACCCAGTACTTC.

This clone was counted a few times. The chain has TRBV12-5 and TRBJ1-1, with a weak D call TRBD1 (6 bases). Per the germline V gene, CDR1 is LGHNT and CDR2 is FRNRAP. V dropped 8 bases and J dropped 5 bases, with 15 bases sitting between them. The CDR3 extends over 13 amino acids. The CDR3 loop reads CASYRVWETEAFF. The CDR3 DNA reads TGTGCTAGTTACAGGGTCTGGGAGACTGAAGCTTTCTTT.